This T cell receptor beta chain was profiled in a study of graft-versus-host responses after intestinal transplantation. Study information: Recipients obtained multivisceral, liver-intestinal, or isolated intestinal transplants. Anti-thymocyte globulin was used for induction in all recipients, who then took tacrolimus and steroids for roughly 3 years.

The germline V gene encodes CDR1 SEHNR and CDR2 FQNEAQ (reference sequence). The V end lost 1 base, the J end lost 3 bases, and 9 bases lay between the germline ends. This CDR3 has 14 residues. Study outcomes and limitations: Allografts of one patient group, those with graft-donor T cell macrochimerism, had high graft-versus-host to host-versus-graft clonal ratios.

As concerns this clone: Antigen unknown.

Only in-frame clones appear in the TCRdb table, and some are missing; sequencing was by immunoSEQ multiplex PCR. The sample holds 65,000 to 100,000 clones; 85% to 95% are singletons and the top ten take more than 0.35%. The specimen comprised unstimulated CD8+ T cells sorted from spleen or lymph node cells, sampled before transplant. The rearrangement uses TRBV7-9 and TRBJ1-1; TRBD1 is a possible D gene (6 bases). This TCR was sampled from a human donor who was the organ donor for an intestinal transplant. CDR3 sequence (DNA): TGTGCCAGCAGCTTAGGGGGGCTGGACACTGAAGCTTTCTTT. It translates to CASSLGGLDTEAFF.